A single sample gave rise to the 15 T cell receptor beta chains below, sequenced in a study of radiotherapy plus CTLA-4 blockade in lung cancer. TCRdb's copy holds only in-frame clones and misses some; the assay was immunoSEQ multiplex PCR. This sample carries 35,000 to 40,000 clones, approximately 86% of them seen once, and the ten largest clones take approximately 23%. The specimen comprised peripheral blood, sampled from a patient treated with radiotherapy plus ipilimumab. The receptors were gathered from a human donor with non-small cell lung cancer whose response to radiotherapy plus ipilimumab could not be evaluated.

V is TRBV5-1 and J is TRBJ2-2, with 14 bases that match TRBD2. Trimming removed 7 bases from V and 5 bases from J; junction bases left unmatched: 10. Germline CDR1 is SGHRS and CDR2 is YFSETQ. This CDR3 contains 17 residues. This CDR3 is CASAGLAGEDWTGELFF. CDR3 DNA: TGCGCCAGCGCGGGACTAGCGGGAGAGGATTGGACCGGGGAGCTGTTTTTT.

The chain couples TRBV6-5 to TRBJ1-1, with D possibly being TRBD1 (5 bases). The germline CDR1 and CDR2 sequences are MNHEY and SVGAGI. V lost 8 bases and J 8 bases, leaving 12 bases between the germline ends. The CDR3 covers 11 residues. The CDR3, as DNA: TGTGCCAGCGGGCAGGGTTGGGAAGCTTTCTTT. This sequence encodes CASGQGWEAFF.

The chain recombines TRBV6-1 with TRBJ2-1; a weak D match, TRBD1 (5 bases). This CDR3 has 15 residues. Germline CDR1 MNHNS, CDR2 SASEGT. V lost 4 bases, J lost 4 bases, and 14 bases lay in between. DNA of the CDR3: TGTGCCAGCAGTGGGACAATCTCCGCGTACAATGAGCAGTTCTTC. Translating gives CASSGTISAYNEQFF.

CDR3 nucleotides: TGCGCCAGCAGCCTAAGACAGGCGACAGGGACTAACTATGGCTACACCTTC. Amino acid sequence: CASSLRQATGTNYGYTF. The V call is TRBV5-1, the J call TRBJ1-2; 7 positions match TRBD1. The CDR3 loop spans 17 amino acids. CDR1 and CDR2 (germline): SGHRS, YFSETQ. Trimming at V came to 4 bases and at J to 0 bases, leaving 12 bases not matched to a gene. Variable domain in full (rest from reference TRBV5-1 and TRBJ1-2): KAGVTQTPRYLIKTRGQQVTLSCSPISGHRSVSWYQQTPGQGLQFLFEYFSETQRNKGNFPGRFSGRQFSNSRSEMNVSTLELGDSALYLCASSLRQATGTNYGYTFGSGTRLTVV.

The chain recombines TRBV28 with TRBJ1-1, with D hard to call. Between the trimmed V and J ends, which lost 5 bases and 6 bases, there was a span of 22 bases. Germline-derived CDR1 and CDR2 are MDHEN and SYDVKM. The CDR3 length is 16 residues. The CDR3 region is CASSPTKWAQLAEAFF. The CDR3 DNA reads TGTGCCAGCAGTCCCACCAAATGGGCGCAACTCGCTGAAGCTTTCTTT.

The chain links TRBV11-2 to TRBJ2-3; D is perhaps TRBD2 (5 bases). Trimming pared 5 bases from V and 3 bases from J, leaving 12 bases between. This CDR3 has 14 residues. The germline CDR1 and CDR2 sequences are SGHAT and FQNNGV. The CDR3 loop reads CASSQNWETDTQYF. The CDR3 nucleotides are TGTGCCAGCAGCCAGAATTGGGAGACAGATACGCAGTATTTT.

This clone was seen only once. V gene TRBV5-1 combines with J gene TRBJ1-2; 8 nucleotides agree with TRBD1. The CDR3 sequence is 14 residues long. V lost 4 bases and J lost 4; bases outside the gene matches: 6. Germline lookup yields CDR1 SGHRS and CDR2 YFSETQ. Here the CDR3 DNA reads TGCGCCAGCAGCCGGGACAGGCGGTCCTATGGCTACACCTTC. This sequence encodes CASSRDRRSYGYTF.

The V and J genes are TRBV28 and TRBJ2-3; 7 nucleotides agree with TRBD1. V lost 6 bases, J lost 2 bases, and 5 bases stayed unmatched. In germline, CDR1 is MDHEN, CDR2 SYDVKM. The CDR3 totals 14 residues. The DNA for the CDR3 is TGTGCCAGCAGCCCACAGGGGCCCACAGATACGCAGTATTTT. This gives the protein CASSPQGPTDTQYF.

This chain joins TRBV14 and TRBJ2-7; 10 bases are a match to TRBD1. The trim removed 4 bases at V and 1 base at J, leaving 1 base unmatched. Germline-derived CDR1 and CDR2 are SGHDN and FVKESK. This CDR3 is 14 amino acids long. The CDR3 loop is CASSRTGGSYEQYF. The CDR3 DNA reads TGTGCCAGCAGCCGGACAGGGGGTTCCTACGAGCAGTACTTC. The whole variable domain, remainder taken from reference TRBV14 and TRBJ2-7, is EAGVTQFPSHSVIEKGQTVTLRCDPISGHDNLYWYRRVMGKEIKFLLHFVKESKQDESGMPNNRFLAERTGGTYSTLKVQPAELEDSGVYFCASSRTGGSYEQYFGPGTRLTVT.

J is TRBJ2-7 and V is TRBV5-1; 8 bases are a match to TRBD2. CDR1 is SGHRS, CDR2 YFSETQ, per germline. The length of the CDR3 is 17 residues. V lost 3 bases and J lost 6; bases outside the gene matches: 17. CDR3 in amino acids: CASSSLLPGLGVSEQYF. The CDR3 nucleotides are TGCGCCAGCAGCTCGCTTTTGCCGGGACTAGGAGTTTCCGAGCAGTACTTC.

The chain couples TRBV29-1 to TRBJ1-4; the match to TRBD1 covers 9 bases. J gave up 10 bases and V 7 bases, and 13 bases lay outside the gene matches. CDR3 length: 14 residues. Germline V CDR1 and CDR2: SQVTM, ANQGSEA. CDR3 coding DNA: TGCAGCGCCGCGCAGGACAGGGGACCGGGAAAACTGTTTTTT. This sequence encodes CSAAQDRGPGKLFF.

The rearrangement links TRBV19 to TRBJ1-5; possible D gene TRBD1, 6 bases. V was pared by 5 bases and J by 6 bases, with 17 bases between. The CDR3 sequence is 15 residues long. Looked up from germline, CDR1 is LNHDA and CDR2 is SQIVND (reference sequence). Here the CDR3 DNA reads TGTGCCAGTAGTTGGTTCGGCAGGGGTTTTCAGCCCCAGCATTTT. Translating it yields CASSWFGRGFQPQHF.

This clone was observed a handful of times. The chain links TRBV28 to TRBJ2-3; 7 positions agree with TRBD2. The CDR3 runs to 15 residues. Germline V gene data show CDR1 as MDHEN and CDR2 as SYDVKM. The V gene end was trimmed by 6 bases and the J gene end by 2 bases; junction bases not matched to a gene: 8. The CDR3 region is CASSLSGTLTDTQYF. DNA of the CDR3: TGTGCCAGCAGCCTCAGCGGGACGCTCACAGATACGCAGTATTTT.

V and J are TRBV10-3 and TRBJ2-7; D not resolved. Looked up from germline, CDR1 is ENHRY and CDR2 is SYGVKD. The CDR3 runs 15 residues. V dropped 10 bases and J dropped 1 base, with 20 bases sitting between them. The CDR3 DNA is TGTGCCACCCTTGATTTCTCACGAACTTCCTACGAGCAGTACTTC. It specifies CATLDFSRTSYEQYF.

V is TRBV18 and J is TRBJ1-5; D gene uncertain. Trimming stripped 5 bases from V and 5 bases from J, with 10 bases between. The CDR3 covers 13 residues. Germline CDR1 KGHSH, CDR2 LQKENI. DNA of the CDR3: TGTGCCAGCTCATCAGGTCAGGATCAGCCCCAGCATTTT. Its translation: CASSSGQDQPQHF.